The present T cell receptor (beta chain) was sequenced within a study of blood T cell repertoires in COVID-19. The CDR3 is 19 amino acids. The junction had 9 bases not matched to a gene; V was cut back by 4 bases and J by 0 bases. Per the germline V gene, CDR1 is SGHTA and CDR2 is FQGNSA. Source study methods: Reference gene primer amplification yielded estimated nucleated cell counts. The assay was immunoSEQ multiplex PCR, and TCRdb's table has in-frame clones only and misses some. For V, J and clone size, that table is used; D and trimming come from the DNA. Seen here are 28,000 or so clones, approximately 85% observed once, and the top ten hold around 26%. Enrolled during active infection, Seattle patients were then followed longitudinally.

This TCR came from a woman aged 80 or older with COVID-19, enrolled during active disease. The chain combines TRBV7-2 with TRBJ2-1, with TRBD2 matching 13 bases. Sequencing was carried out using peripheral blood. In DNA form, the CDR3 reads TGTGCCAGCAGCTACGGACTAGCGGGGGCCCCTAGCTCCTACAATGAGCAGTTCTTC. As protein: CASSYGLAGAPSSYNEQFF.